Below are 17 T cell receptor beta chains sequenced from a single sample in a study of blood T cell repertoires in COVID-19. Only in-frame clones appear in the TCRdb table, and some are missing; sequencing was by immunoSEQ multiplex PCR. The profile shows fewer than 350,000 clones, roughly 85% of them singletons. Sequencing was done on a sample of PBMCs or T cells enriched from blood (not recorded which). These TCRs come from a woman aged 25 to 39 who had been exposed to COVID-19.

The gene calls are TRBV7-2 and TRBJ2-5; 12 bases line up with TRBD2. CDR1 SGHTA and CDR2 FQGNSA come from the germline V gene. The CDR3 loop spans 16 amino acids. V lost 5 bases and J lost 1; bases outside the gene matches: 5. CDR3 in DNA: TGTGCCAGCAGCCCACGGACTAGCGGGGCCCAAGAGACCCAGTACTTC. Translated, it gives CASSPRTSGAQETQYF.

The rearrangement joins TRBV18 to TRBJ2-3; TRBD2 matches at 8 bases. The germline gives CDR1 KGHSH, CDR2 LQKENI. Trimming removed 2 bases from V and 6 bases from J; junction bases left unmatched: 10. The CDR3 has 16 amino acids. The CDR3 here is CASSPWAGGPWDTQYF. The CDR3 bases are TGTGCCAGCTCACCATGGGCGGGAGGCCCCTGGGATACGCAGTATTTT.

The rearrangement joins TRBV14 to TRBJ1-3; possible D gene TRBD1, 5 bases. V dropped 2 bases and J dropped 0 bases, with 8 bases sitting between them. Germline values: CDR1 SGHDN, CDR2 FVKESK. This CDR3 contains 15 residues. The CDR3 is CASSQRGISGNTIYF. In DNA form, the CDR3 reads TGTGCCAGCAGCCAACGGGGGATCTCTGGAAACACCATATATTTT.

The chain employs TRBV4-2 and TRBJ2-1; 9 bases match TRBD2. The CDR3 is 12 amino acids. V shed 4 bases and J 12 bases; nucleotides not matched to a gene: 4. CDR1 and CDR2 (germline): LGHNA, YNFKEQ. The CDR3 DNA sequence: TGTGCCAGCAGCCCGGGACTAGCAGGGCAGTTCTTC. It is translated as CASSPGLAGQFF.

J is TRBJ1-1 and V is TRBV19, with 7 bases matching TRBD1. This CDR3 is 13 amino acids long. The germline V gene encodes CDR1 LNHDA and CDR2 SQIVND (reference sequence). Trimming cost V 5 bases and J 3 bases; bases outside gene matches: 3. This CDR3 is CASSVDRDTEAFF. CDR3 nucleotides: TGTGCCAGTAGTGTTGACAGGGACACTGAAGCTTTCTTT.

This clone was seen a few times. The chain is built from TRBV28 and TRBJ1-6; tentatively, D is TRBD1 (6 bases). V was cut by 6 bases and J by 5 bases, with 14 bases left in between. Germline CDR1 and CDR2: MDHEN and SYDVKM. The CDR3 runs 15 residues. CDR3 nucleotide sequence: TGTGCCAGCAGCCGAACAGGGAATAATAATTCACCCCTCCACTTT. Translated: CASSRTGNNNSPLHF. The variable domain in full, completed from reference TRBV28 and TRBJ1-6, reads DVKVTQSSRYLVKRTGEKVFLECVQDMDHENMFWYRQDPGLGLRLIYFSYDVKMKEKGDIPEGYSVSREKKERFSLILESASTNQTSMYLCASSRTGNNNSPLHFGNGTRLTVT.

This clone was counted a few times. The V gene is TRBV7-2, the J gene TRBJ1-4; 10 bases line up with TRBD1. Germline V lookup: CDR1 SGHTA, CDR2 FQGNSA. The J segment lost 7 bases and the V segment lost 10 bases, leaving 12 bases of the junction unmatched. The CDR3 spans 15 residues. Here the CDR3 reads CATKRGTGAGEKLFF. CDR3 in DNA: TGTGCCACCAAGAGGGGGACAGGGGCTGGTGAAAAACTGTTTTTT.

The V and J genes are TRBV7-2 and TRBJ2-1; TRBD1 might be the D (6 bases). From germline, CDR1 is SGHTA and CDR2 FQGNSA. Trimming took off 1 base at V and 8 bases at J, with 12 bases between the two ends. CDR3 size: 14 residues. The CDR3 sequence: CASSLGVRGDEQFF. The CDR3 DNA is TGTGCCAGCAGCTTAGGTGTCAGGGGCGATGAGCAGTTCTTC. Combining the CDR3 with reference TRBV7-2 and TRBJ2-1 gives the whole variable domain GAGVSQSPSNKVTEKGKDVELRCDPISGHTALYWYRQSLGQGLEFLIYFQGNSAPDKSGLPSDRFSAERTGGSVSTLTIQRTQQEDSAVYLCASSLGVRGDEQFFGPGTRLTVL.

The chain is built from TRBV6-5 and TRBJ1-2, with unresolved D. The length of the CDR3 is 12 residues. Trimming took 6 bases from V and 2 from J, leaving 7 bases between them. CDR1 MNHEY and CDR2 SVGAGI come from the germline V gene. The CDR3 DNA is TGTGCCAGCAGGGCCACCAACTATGGCTACACCTTC. Residues: CASRATNYGYTF.

With regard to this clone: At the DNA level, this CDR3 is encoded by other sequences in the same sample as well. This chain links TRBV18 with TRBJ1-5, with D possibly TRBD1 on 6 matching bases. Trimming removed 2 bases at V and 5 bases at J, with 7 bases between. CDR1 and CDR2 (germline): KGHSH, LQKENI. The CDR3 sequence is 13 residues long. CDR3 loop: CASSPAGDQPQHF. DNA of the CDR3: TGTGCCAGCTCACCAGCAGGGGATCAGCCCCAGCATTTT.

The chain couples TRBV4-1 to TRBJ1-2; D unclear. The CDR3 sequence is 18 residues long. CDR1 and CDR2 from the germline V gene are MGHRA and YSYEKL. Trimming cost V 0 bases and J 0 bases, with 17 bases left between them. The CDR3 sequence: CASSQDLFEHQANYGYTF. The CDR3 bases are TGCGCCAGCAGCCAAGATCTATTCGAACACCAGGCTAACTATGGCTACACCTTC.

The chain uses TRBV15 and TRBJ1-6; no reliable D call. V was shortened by 3 bases and J by 9 bases, with 12 bases between the two germline ends. Germline V gene lookup returns CDR1 LNHNV and CDR2 YYDKDF (reference sequence). The CDR3 covers 14 residues. Here the CDR3 reads CATSSTRLSSPLHF. In nucleotides, the CDR3 is TGTGCCACCAGCAGTACCCGCCTAAGTTCACCCCTCCACTTT.

This rearrangement joins TRBV7-2 to TRBJ2-7, with 10 bases that match TRBD1. Per germline, CDR1 SGHTA and CDR2 FQGNSA. V shed 4 bases and J 4 bases; nucleotides not matched to a gene: 7. There are 15 residues in the CDR3. The CDR3 region is CASSSRGQGSYEQYF. The CDR3 bases are TGTGCCAGCAGCTCGAGGGGACAGGGGTCGTACGAGCAGTACTTC.

The CDR3 DNA reads as TGCGCCAGCAGCTTGTTGACCGGGGCCTGGGACAACGAGCAGTACTTC. Translated, it gives CASSLLTGAWDNEQYF. The rearrangement uses TRBV5-1 and TRBJ2-7, with D maybe TRBD1 (6 bases). Germline V gives CDR1 SGHRS, CDR2 YFSETQ. V lost 1 base and J lost 5, with 19 bases in between. The CDR3 covers 16 residues.

The chain combines TRBV18 with TRBJ2-3; 11 bases are shared with TRBD2. CDR3 length equals 16 residues. Germline CDR1 is KGHSH and CDR2 is LQKENI. Trimming took 4 bases from V and 2 from J; bases not matched to a gene: 5. CDR3 sequence reads: CASSHNSGGATDTQYF. The DNA of the CDR3 is TGTGCCAGCTCACACAATAGCGGGGGGGCCACAGATACGCAGTATTTT.

The chain combines TRBV28 with TRBJ1-1, with a weak D call TRBD1 (5 bases). Germline V gene lookup returns CDR1 MDHEN and CDR2 SYDVKM. V lost 4 bases, J lost 3 bases, and 18 bases lay in between. This CDR3 spans 16 amino acids. The CDR3 loop reads CASSYLGRVVDTEAFF. CDR3 in DNA: TGTGCCAGCAGTTACCTCGGCAGGGTGGTGGACACTGAAGCTTTCTTT.

This clone has just a few counts. The chain employs TRBV2 and TRBJ1-4; 9 nucleotides agree with TRBD1. The germline V gene encodes CDR1 SNHLY and CDR2 FYNNEI. Trimming cost V 8 bases and J 8 bases; bases outside gene matches: 12. The CDR3 extends over 15 amino acids. CDR3 region: CASSVTGTGREKLFF. CDR3 DNA sequence: TGTGCCAGCTCGGTTACCGGGACAGGGAGGGAAAAACTGTTTTTT.